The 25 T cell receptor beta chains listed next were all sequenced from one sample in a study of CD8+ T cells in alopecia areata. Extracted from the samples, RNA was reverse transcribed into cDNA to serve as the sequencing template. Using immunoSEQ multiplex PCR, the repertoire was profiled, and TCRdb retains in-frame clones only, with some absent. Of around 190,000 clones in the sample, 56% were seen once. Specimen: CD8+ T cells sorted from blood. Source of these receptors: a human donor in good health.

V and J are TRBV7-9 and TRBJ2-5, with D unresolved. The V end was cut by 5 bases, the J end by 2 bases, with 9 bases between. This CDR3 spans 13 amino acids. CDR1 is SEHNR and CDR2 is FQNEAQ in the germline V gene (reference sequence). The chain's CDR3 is CASSPRQQETQYF. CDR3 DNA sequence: TGTGCCAGCAGCCCCCGGCAGCAAGAGACCCAGTACTTC.

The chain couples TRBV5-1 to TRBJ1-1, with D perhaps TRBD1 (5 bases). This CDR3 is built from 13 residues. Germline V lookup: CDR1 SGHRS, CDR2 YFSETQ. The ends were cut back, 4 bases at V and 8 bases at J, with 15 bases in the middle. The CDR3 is CASSPDPGEEAFF. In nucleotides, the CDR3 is TGCGCCAGCAGCCCCGATCCGGGGGAGGAAGCTTTCTTT.

The CDR3 region is CASSPYLGLAGDNEQFF. The CDR3 coding sequence is TGCGCCAGCAGCCCTTACTTAGGGCTAGCGGGGGACAATGAGCAGTTCTTC. V usage is TRBV4-1 and J usage is TRBJ2-1; 10 positions match TRBD2. Germline lookup yields CDR1 MGHRA and CDR2 YSYEKL. The CDR3 loop spans 17 amino acids. Trimming at V came to 4 bases and at J to 5 bases, leaving 11 bases not matched to a gene.

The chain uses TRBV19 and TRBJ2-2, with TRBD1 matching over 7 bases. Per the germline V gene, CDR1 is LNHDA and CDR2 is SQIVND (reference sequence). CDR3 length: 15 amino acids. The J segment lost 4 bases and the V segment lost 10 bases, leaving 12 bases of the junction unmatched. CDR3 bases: TGTGCCACTACGATCCGGGACAGCCTCACCGGGGAGCTGTTTTTT. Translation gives CATTIRDSLTGELFF.

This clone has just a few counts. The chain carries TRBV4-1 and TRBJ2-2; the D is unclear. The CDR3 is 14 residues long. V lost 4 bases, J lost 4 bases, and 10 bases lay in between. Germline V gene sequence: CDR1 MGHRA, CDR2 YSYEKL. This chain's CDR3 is CASSPLLSTGELFF. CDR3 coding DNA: TGCGCCAGCAGCCCCCTATTAAGCACCGGGGAGCTGTTTTTT.

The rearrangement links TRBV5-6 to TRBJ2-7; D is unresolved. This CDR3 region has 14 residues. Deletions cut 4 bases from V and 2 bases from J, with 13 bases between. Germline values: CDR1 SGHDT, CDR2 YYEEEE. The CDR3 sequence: CASSQITDPYEQYF. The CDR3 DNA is TGTGCCAGCAGCCAGATCACGGACCCCTACGAGCAGTACTTC.

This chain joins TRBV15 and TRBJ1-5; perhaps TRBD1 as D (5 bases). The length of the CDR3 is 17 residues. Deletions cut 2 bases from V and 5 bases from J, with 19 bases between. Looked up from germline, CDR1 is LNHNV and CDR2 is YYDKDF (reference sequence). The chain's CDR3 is CATSRRGRTARDQPQHF. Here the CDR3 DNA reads TGTGCCACCAGCAGAAGGGGCCGCACCGCCAGGGATCAGCCCCAGCATTTT. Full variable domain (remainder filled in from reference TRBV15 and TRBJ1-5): DAMVIQNPRYQVTQFGKPVTLSCSQTLNHNVMYWYQQKSSQAPKLLFHYYDKDFNNEADTPDNFQSRRPNTSFCFLDIRSPGLGDTAMYLCATSRRGRTARDQPQHFGDGTRLSIL.

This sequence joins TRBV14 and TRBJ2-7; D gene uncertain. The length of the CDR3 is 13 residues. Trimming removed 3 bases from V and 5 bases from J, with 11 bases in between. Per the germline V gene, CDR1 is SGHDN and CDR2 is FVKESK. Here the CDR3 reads CASSQLRKDEQYF. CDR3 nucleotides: TGTGCCAGCAGCCAGCTAAGAAAAGACGAGCAGTACTTC.

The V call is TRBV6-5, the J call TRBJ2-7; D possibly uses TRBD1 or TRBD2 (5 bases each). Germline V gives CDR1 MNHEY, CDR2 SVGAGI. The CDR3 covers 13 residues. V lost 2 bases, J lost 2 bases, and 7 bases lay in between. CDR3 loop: CASSYGGPYEQYF. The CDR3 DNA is TGTGCCAGCAGTTACGGGGGACCCTACGAGCAGTACTTC.

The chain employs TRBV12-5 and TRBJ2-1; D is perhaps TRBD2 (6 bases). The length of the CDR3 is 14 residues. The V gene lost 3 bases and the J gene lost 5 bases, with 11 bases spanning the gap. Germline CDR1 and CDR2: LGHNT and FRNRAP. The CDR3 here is CASGLGGDNNEQFF. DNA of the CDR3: TGTGCTAGTGGTTTAGGCGGGGATAACAATGAGCAGTTCTTC.

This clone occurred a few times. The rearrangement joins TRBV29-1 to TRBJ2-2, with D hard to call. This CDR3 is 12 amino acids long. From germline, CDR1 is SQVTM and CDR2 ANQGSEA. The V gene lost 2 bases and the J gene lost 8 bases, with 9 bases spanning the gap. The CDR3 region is CSVENGSGELFF. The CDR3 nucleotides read TGCAGCGTTGAAAATGGTAGTGGGGAGCTGTTTTTT.

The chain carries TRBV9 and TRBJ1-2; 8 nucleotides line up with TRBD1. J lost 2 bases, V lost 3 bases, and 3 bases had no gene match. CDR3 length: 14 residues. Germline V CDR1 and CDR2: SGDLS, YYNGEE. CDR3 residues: CASSAQGVNYGYTF. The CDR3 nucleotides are TGTGCCAGCAGCGCACAGGGGGTCAACTATGGCTACACCTTC.

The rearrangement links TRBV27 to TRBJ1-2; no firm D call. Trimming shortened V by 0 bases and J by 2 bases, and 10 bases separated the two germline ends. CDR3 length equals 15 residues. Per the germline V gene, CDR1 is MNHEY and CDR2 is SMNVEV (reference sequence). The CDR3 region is CASSLSWQSNYGYTF. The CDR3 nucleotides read TGTGCCAGCAGTTTATCGTGGCAGTCCAACTATGGCTACACCTTC.

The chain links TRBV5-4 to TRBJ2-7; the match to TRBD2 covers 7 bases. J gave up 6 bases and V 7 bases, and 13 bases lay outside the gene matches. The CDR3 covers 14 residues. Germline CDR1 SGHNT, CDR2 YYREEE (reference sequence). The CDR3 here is CASAGGTTGSEQYF. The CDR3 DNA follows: TGTGCCAGCGCCGGAGGGACTACGGGTAGCGAGCAGTACTTC.

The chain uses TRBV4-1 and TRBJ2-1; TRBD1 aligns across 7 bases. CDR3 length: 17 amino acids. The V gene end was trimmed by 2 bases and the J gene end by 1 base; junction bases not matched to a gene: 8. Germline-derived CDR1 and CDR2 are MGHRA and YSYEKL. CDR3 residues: CASSQSIVQGSYNEQFF. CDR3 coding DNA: TGCGCCAGCAGCCAATCAATTGTACAGGGGTCCTACAATGAGCAGTTCTTC.

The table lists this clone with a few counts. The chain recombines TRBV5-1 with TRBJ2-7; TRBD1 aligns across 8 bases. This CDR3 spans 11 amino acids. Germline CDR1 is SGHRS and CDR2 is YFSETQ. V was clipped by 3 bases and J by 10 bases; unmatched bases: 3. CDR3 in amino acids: CASSSGQGQYF. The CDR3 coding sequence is TGCGCCAGCAGCTCAGGACAGGGTCAGTACTTC.

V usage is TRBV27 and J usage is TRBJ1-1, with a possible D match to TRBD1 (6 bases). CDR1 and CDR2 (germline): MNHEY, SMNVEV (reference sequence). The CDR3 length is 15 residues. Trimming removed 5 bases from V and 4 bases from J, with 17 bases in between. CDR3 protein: CASSLGRKGGTEAFF. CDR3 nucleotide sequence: TGTGCCAGCAGTCTTGGACGGAAAGGGGGCACTGAAGCTTTCTTT.

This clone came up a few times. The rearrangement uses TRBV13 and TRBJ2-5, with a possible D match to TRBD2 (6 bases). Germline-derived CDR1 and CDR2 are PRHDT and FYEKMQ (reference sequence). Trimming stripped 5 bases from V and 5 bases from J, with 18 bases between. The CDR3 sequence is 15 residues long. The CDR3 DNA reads TGTGCCAGCAGCGGTCAAGGGCGGGGCCCGGAGACCCAGTACTTC. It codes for CASSGQGRGPETQYF.

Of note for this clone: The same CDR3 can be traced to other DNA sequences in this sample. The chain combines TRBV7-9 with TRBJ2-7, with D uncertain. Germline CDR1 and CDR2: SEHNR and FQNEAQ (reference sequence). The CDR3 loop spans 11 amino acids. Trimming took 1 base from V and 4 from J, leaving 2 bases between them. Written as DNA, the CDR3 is TGTGCCAGCAGCTTAGAGTACGAGCAGTACTTC. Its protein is CASSLEYEQYF.

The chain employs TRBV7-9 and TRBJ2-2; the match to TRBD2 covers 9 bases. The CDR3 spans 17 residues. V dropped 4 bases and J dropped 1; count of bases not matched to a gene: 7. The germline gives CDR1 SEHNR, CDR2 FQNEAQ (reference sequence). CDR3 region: CASSSGVAGVNTGELFF. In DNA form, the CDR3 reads TGTGCCAGCAGCTCCGGGGTAGCGGGGGTGAACACCGGGGAGCTGTTTTTT.

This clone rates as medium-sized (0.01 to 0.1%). CDR3 coding DNA: TGTGCCAGCAGCCAAGAAGCTACGGCAGGTTACAATGAGCAGTTCTTC. Translation: CASSQEATAGYNEQFF. The J gene is TRBJ2-1, the V gene TRBV4-2; D not resolved. The V end lost 0 bases, the J end lost 4 bases, and 13 bases lay between the germline ends. Germline V CDR1 and CDR2: LGHNA, YNFKEQ. This CDR3 contains 16 residues.

As DNA, the CDR3 is TGTGCTAGTGCCTTGGGACAGACCTACGAGCAGTACTTC. Protein sequence: CASALGQTYEQYF. The V and J genes are TRBV12-5 and TRBJ2-7; the match to TRBD1 covers 7 bases. From germline, CDR1 is LGHNT and CDR2 FRNRAP. The CDR3 contains 13 residues. The V gene end was trimmed by 7 bases and the J gene end by 2 bases; junction bases not matched to a gene: 5.

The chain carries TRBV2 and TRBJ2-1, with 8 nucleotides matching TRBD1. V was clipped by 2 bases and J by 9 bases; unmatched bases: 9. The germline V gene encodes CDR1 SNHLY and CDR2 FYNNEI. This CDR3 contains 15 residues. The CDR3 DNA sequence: TGTGCCAGCAGTGAACTTGACAGGGGACGGGGTGAGCAGTTCTTC. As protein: CASSELDRGRGEQFF.

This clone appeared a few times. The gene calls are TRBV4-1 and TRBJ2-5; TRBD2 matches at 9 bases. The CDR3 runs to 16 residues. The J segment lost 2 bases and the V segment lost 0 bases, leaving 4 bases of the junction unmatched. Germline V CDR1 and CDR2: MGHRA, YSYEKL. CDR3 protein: CASSQDTAGGQETQYF. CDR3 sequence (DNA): TGCGCCAGCAGCCAAGATACAGCGGGGGGACAAGAGACCCAGTACTTC.

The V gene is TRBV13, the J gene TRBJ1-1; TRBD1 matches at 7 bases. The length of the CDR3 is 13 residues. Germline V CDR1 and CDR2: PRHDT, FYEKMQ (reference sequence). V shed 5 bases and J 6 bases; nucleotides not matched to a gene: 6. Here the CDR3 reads CASSRGQKAEAFF. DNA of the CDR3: TGTGCCAGCAGCCGGGGACAGAAGGCTGAAGCTTTCTTT. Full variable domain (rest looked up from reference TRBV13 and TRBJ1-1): AAGVIQSPRHLIKEKRETATLKCYPIPRHDTVYWYQQGPGQDPQFLISFYEKMQSDKGSIPDRFSAQQFSDYHSELNMSSLELGDSALYFCASSRGQKAEAFFGQGTRLTVV.